The table lists the clone carrying this T cell receptor beta chain with many counts. Its target is not known. These data come from a study of identical twins. Findings of the study overall: Excess sharing between twins was weaker in beta out-of-frame sequences. The conclusions drew on cross-sectional statistical analysis instead of tracking the same donors.

After template switching added a universal primer site, the resulting cDNA carried unique molecular identifiers. Via MiXCR, TCRdb re-called the 5' RACE reads, giving one row per CDR3 protein. The table lists fewer than 250,000 distinct CDR3 sequences, around 8% of them singletons. Germline V lookup: CDR1 LGHNA, CDR2 YSLEER. The CDR3 has 12 residues. The V end was cut by 4 bases, the J end by 5 bases, with 9 bases between. These same records also appear under a second study, on yellow fever vaccine responses in identical twins.

V usage is TRBV4-3 and J usage is TRBJ2-7, with D tentatively TRBD2 (5 bases). This receptor was obtained from a woman aged 18-29 years in good health. Specimen: memory (CD45RO+) T cells sorted from blood. CDR3 nucleotide sequence: TGCGCCAGCAGCCTCCGGGGAGACGAGCAGTACTTC. It translates to CASSLRGDEQYF.